These 30 T cell receptor beta chains were sequenced from one sample in a study of radiation and T cells in renal cell carcinoma. Sample time point: blood 4 weeks post-SBRT, at nephrectomy. Treatment specified: 15 Gy SBRT to primary tumor, nephrectomy 4 weeks later. Sequencing used immunoSEQ multiplex PCR; TCRdb keeps in-frame clones, though not all of them. Of roughly 160,000 clones in the sample, about 88% are singletons; the top ten hold 11%. The sample was blood, taken from a patient whose treatment included radiotherapy and nephrectomy. Receptors were obtained from a woman aged 45 to 65 with renal cell carcinoma.

This chain uses TRBV7-9 with TRBJ2-1; TRBD2 matches at 10 bases. The V gene's germline CDR1 is SEHNR and CDR2 FQNEAQ (reference sequence). The V gene end was trimmed by 3 bases and the J gene end by 3 bases; junction bases not matched to a gene: 2. The CDR3 extends over 15 amino acids. DNA for the CDR3: TGTGCCAGCAGCTTTACTAGCGGGGTCTACAATGAGCAGTTCTTC. Protein sequence: CASSFTSGVYNEQFF.

This clone was seen just once. The V call is TRBV6-1, the J call TRBJ1-1, with D unresolved. The V and J ends lost 1 base and 4 bases respectively, with 10 bases between them. Germline CDR1 is MNHNS and CDR2 is SASEGT. The CDR3 runs 14 residues. CDR3: CASSEGTLGTEAFF. CDR3 in DNA: TGTGCCAGCAGTGAAGGGACCCTCGGCACTGAAGCTTTCTTT.

The chain has TRBV28 and TRBJ1-5, with 7 bases identical to TRBD1. Germline V gene data show CDR1 as MDHEN and CDR2 as SYDVKM. The CDR3 has 15 residues. With 5 bases clipped from V and 2 bases from J, the junction kept 6 bases outside the gene matches. The CDR3, as DNA: TGTGCCAGCAGTGCCGAGGGGGCGGGCAATCAGCCCCAGCATTTT. It translates to CASSAEGAGNQPQHF.

The chain employs TRBV6-5 and TRBJ2-5; TRBD2 aligns across 9 bases. This CDR3 comprises 14 residues. Germline V lookup: CDR1 MNHEY, CDR2 SVGAGI. V was clipped by 11 bases and J by 6 bases; unmatched bases: 13. For the CDR3, the DNA is TGTGCCTCCGAACCGGCGGGGGGGCCAAAGACCCAGTACTTC. Its translation is CASEPAGGPKTQYF.

The chain links TRBV14 to TRBJ1-3; D is uncertain. The CDR3 totals 15 residues. The germline gives CDR1 SGHDN, CDR2 FVKESK. V shed 2 bases and J shed 0 bases, with 8 bases lying between them. CDR3 DNA sequence: TGTGCCAGCAGCCAATTCCCAAGCTCTGGAAACACCATATATTTT. Amino acid sequence: CASSQFPSSGNTIYF.

J is TRBJ1-6 and V is TRBV2, with 7 bases matching TRBD1. V shed 7 bases, J shed 7 bases, and the junction held 4 bases outside the gene matches. The CDR3 runs to 13 residues. Germline CDR1 and CDR2: SNHLY and FYNNEI. The CDR3 DNA sequence: TGTGCCAGCATCCGGGACAGCAATTCACCCCTCCACTTT. Its protein product is CASIRDSNSPLHF.

V is TRBV5-1 and J is TRBJ2-5; D is possibly TRBD2 (6 bases). The CDR3 runs 13 residues. The germline CDR1 and CDR2 sequences are SGHRS and YFSETQ. Deletions cut 6 bases from V and 4 bases from J, with 13 bases between. The CDR3 bases are TGCGCCAGCACCCCCGTGGGGGGAGAGACCCAGTACTTC. It specifies CASTPVGGETQYF. Full variable domain (outside the CDR3, taken from reference TRBV5-1 and TRBJ2-5): KAGVTQTPRYLIKTRGQQVTLSCSPISGHRSVSWYQQTPGQGLQFLFEYFSETQRNKGNFPGRFSGRQFSNSRSEMNVSTLELGDSALYLCASTPVGGETQYFGPGTRLLVL.

The V and J genes are TRBV7-9 and TRBJ1-2; D perhaps matches TRBD1 (6 bases). Per the germline V gene, CDR1 is SEHNR and CDR2 is FQNEAQ (reference sequence). The length of the CDR3 is 14 residues. Trimming took 4 bases from V and 1 from J, leaving 10 bases between them. In DNA form, the CDR3 reads TGTGCCAGCAGCTCGGGACACGGTAACTATGGCTACACCTTC. Its protein product is CASSSGHGNYGYTF.

As concerns this clone: Other DNA sequences within the sample encode an identical CDR3. The rearrangement joins TRBV7-9 to TRBJ1-3; no clear D gene. CDR1 is SEHNR, CDR2 FQNEAQ, per germline (reference sequence). Trimming removed 4 bases from V and 3 bases from J, with 7 bases in between. The CDR3 loop spans 13 amino acids. CDR3 bases: TGTGCCAGCAGCTCCTCGGGTGGAAACACCATATATTTT. The encoded protein is CASSSSGGNTIYF.

The chain is built from TRBV6-4 and TRBJ2-3; TRBD1 might be the D (5 bases). Germline-derived CDR1 and CDR2 are MRHNA and SNTAGT. Trimming removed 4 bases at V and 1 base at J, with 9 bases between. The CDR3 is 14 amino acids. DNA for the CDR3: TGTGCCAGCAGTGGGGGCGGACGCACAGATACGCAGTATTTT. Translated, it gives CASSGGGRTDTQYF.

The V and J genes are TRBV18 and TRBJ2-1, with D perhaps TRBD2 (6 bases). CDR3 size: 13 residues. Germline lookup yields CDR1 KGHSH and CDR2 LQKENI. Trimming removed 4 bases at V and 5 bases at J, with 9 bases between. The CDR3 bases are TGTGCCAGCTCACAGGGGACTGACAATGAGCAGTTCTTC. Encoded protein: CASSQGTDNEQFF.

The chain links TRBV20-1 to TRBJ2-3, with no clear D. The CDR3 runs to 10 residues. Trimming removed 5 bases from V and 6 bases from J, with 6 bases in between. The germline V gene has CDR1 DFQATT and CDR2 SNEGSKA (reference sequence). The CDR3 region is CSALVDTQYF. The CDR3 DNA is TGCAGTGCTCTGGTGGATACGCAGTATTTT.

The chain recombines TRBV6-6 with TRBJ2-5; weak D call: TRBD2 (6 bases). Germline loops: CDR1 MNHNY, CDR2 SVGAGI (reference sequence). Trimming took off 3 bases at V and 2 bases at J, with 13 bases between the two ends. The CDR3 consists of 15 residues. DNA for the CDR3: TGTGCCAGCAGTTATTCGCGGGGTCAACAAGAGACCCAGTACTTC. The encoded protein is CASSYSRGQQETQYF.

This clone appeared a single time. The chain combines TRBV7-2 with TRBJ2-7; TRBD2 might be the D (5 bases). V lost 6 bases and J lost 1, with 10 bases in between. This CDR3 spans 13 amino acids. Germline assignment: CDR1 SGHTA and CDR2 FQGNSA. The CDR3 protein is CASRGGESYEQYF. The DNA of the CDR3 is TGTGCCAGCAGAGGTGGGGAGTCCTACGAGCAGTACTTC.

This chain joins TRBV7-3 and TRBJ1-1; no reliable D call. The CDR3 has 13 amino acids. The V gene lost 5 bases and the J gene lost 1 base, with 8 bases spanning the gap. Germline lookup yields CDR1 SGHTA and CDR2 FQGTGA. As DNA, the CDR3 is TGTGCCAGCAGCCCCCAGAAGAACACTGAAGCTTTCTTT. This gives the protein CASSPQKNTEAFF.

The CDR3 loop reads CASGTGGRETQYF. The CDR3 nucleotides are TGTGCCAGCGGGACAGGGGGCAGGGAGACCCAGTACTTC. This rearrangement joins TRBV6-6 to TRBJ2-5, with TRBD1 matching over 12 bases. The V gene's germline CDR1 is MNHNY and CDR2 SVGAGI (reference sequence). J gave up 5 bases and V 8 bases, and 3 bases lay outside the gene matches. The CDR3 sequence is 13 residues long.

The chain employs TRBV5-1 and TRBJ2-7, with 7 nucleotides matching TRBD2. With 6 bases clipped from V and 2 bases from J, the junction kept 8 bases outside the gene matches. Germline V lookup: CDR1 SGHRS, CDR2 YFSETQ. This CDR3 spans 14 amino acids. As DNA, the CDR3 is TGCGCCAGCACCTTTACTGGGGGGGCCTACGAGCAGTACTTC. It encodes CASTFTGGAYEQYF.

The chain combines TRBV7-2 with TRBJ2-3; perhaps TRBD2 as D (5 bases). Per germline, CDR1 SGHTA and CDR2 FQGNSA. The length of the CDR3 is 15 residues. V was cut by 0 bases and J by 6 bases, with 13 bases left in between. The CDR3 loop is CASSLAEGIRDTQYF. CDR3 DNA sequence: TGTGCCAGCAGCTTAGCTGAGGGCATACGGGATACGCAGTATTTT.

The chain carries TRBV5-1 and TRBJ1-2; TRBD1 matches at 8 bases. This CDR3 is built from 14 residues. The germline CDR1 and CDR2 sequences are SGHRS and YFSETQ. Germline trimming cut 4 bases from V and 4 bases from J; bases unmatched to any gene: 6. The CDR3, as DNA: TGCGCCAGCAGCCAGGGGGCGCTGACCTATGGCTACACCTTC. Its protein product is CASSQGALTYGYTF.

This chain uses TRBV2 with TRBJ2-5; the D gene is possibly TRBD1 (7 bases). V lost 6 bases to trimming and J lost 5 bases, with 19 bases between them. CDR3 size: 15 residues. Germline V gene lookup returns CDR1 SNHLY and CDR2 FYNNEI. DNA for the CDR3: TGTGCCAGCAGCTTTAGTACGACAGGGAGGGAGACCCAGTACTTC. It encodes CASSFSTTGRETQYF.

V gene TRBV5-1 combines with J gene TRBJ2-7; 12 positions match TRBD1. Germline V gives CDR1 SGHRS, CDR2 YFSETQ. The CDR3 has 16 amino acids. The V segment lost 2 bases and the J segment 1 base; nucleotides outside the gene matches: 4. The CDR3 nucleotides are TGCGCCAGCAGCTTTCGGGACAGGGGGCTTTCCTACGAGCAGTACTTC. It yields the protein CASSFRDRGLSYEQYF.

V is TRBV18 and J is TRBJ2-1, with D unclear. V was trimmed by 0 bases and J by 7 bases, leaving 13 bases between them. The CDR3 loop spans 15 amino acids. Per the germline V gene, CDR1 is KGHSH and CDR2 is LQKENI. Here the CDR3 reads CASSPPGMWKNEQFF. In DNA form, the CDR3 reads TGTGCCAGCTCACCACCAGGGATGTGGAAAAATGAGCAGTTCTTC.

This chain connects TRBV19 to TRBJ2-3, with 7 bases aligning to TRBD2. The ends lost 7 bases at V and 5 bases at J; junction bases unmatched: 9. The CDR3 covers 14 residues. Germline V CDR1 and CDR2: LNHDA, SQIVND (reference sequence). The CDR3 loop is CASNSPGRGDTQYF. The CDR3 nucleotides are TGTGCCAGTAACTCCCCTGGGAGGGGAGATACGCAGTATTTT.

The chain is built from TRBV18 and TRBJ1-2, with D possibly matching TRBD1 (6 bases). V dropped 3 bases and J dropped 6 bases, with 11 bases sitting between them. Germline V gene sequence: CDR1 KGHSH, CDR2 LQKENI. This CDR3 is 13 amino acids long. The CDR3 region has the DNA TGTGCCAGCTCACCCTCAGGGGTGGATGGCTACACCTTC. It specifies CASSPSGVDGYTF.

This chain joins TRBV4-1 and TRBJ2-2, with D tentatively TRBD1 or TRBD2 (6 bases each). This CDR3 spans 15 amino acids. Trimming stripped 0 bases from V and 9 bases from J, with 14 bases between. Germline V gives CDR1 MGHRA, CDR2 YSYEKL. CDR3 sequence: CASSQEARGRRELFF. The CDR3 DNA reads TGCGCCAGCAGCCAAGAGGCCCGGGGGCGACGGGAGCTGTTTTTT.

The V and J genes are TRBV5-4 and TRBJ2-1; a possible D gene is TRBD2 (6 bases). CDR1 is SGHNT and CDR2 is YYREEE in the germline V gene (reference sequence). V shed 1 base and J shed 5 bases, with 16 bases lying between them. This CDR3 has 16 residues. The CDR3 is CASSLNGGTSDNEQFF. DNA for the CDR3: TGTGCCAGCAGCTTGAATGGAGGGACTTCCGACAATGAGCAGTTCTTC.

Concerning this clone: An end of the junction does not agree with germline; a read error may underlie this. V and J are TRBV7-7 and TRBJ2-2; 8 positions agree with TRBD2. CDR3 length: 15 residues. CDR1 is SSHAT and CDR2 is FNYEAQ in the germline V gene (reference sequence). CDR3: CASSVGLANTGELFF. Written as DNA, the CDR3 is TGTGCTAGCAGTGTGGGACTAGCGAACACCGGGGAGCTGTTTTTT.

This chain joins TRBV30 and TRBJ2-3; TRBD1 is a possible D gene (5 bases). The CDR3 contains 15 residues. Germline V gives CDR1 GTSNPN, CDR2 SVGIG (reference sequence). Trimming removed 0 bases from V and 2 bases from J, with 12 bases in between. CDR3 in DNA: TGTGCCTGGAGTGTTGTAGGGGATTCCACAGATACGCAGTATTTT. This sequence encodes CAWSVVGDSTDTQYF.

This chain joins TRBV21-1 and TRBJ1-4; the D call of TRBD1 is as the table states it, not checked on the DNA. TRBV21-1 is a pseudogene. The CDR3 runs 15 residues. CDR3 protein: CASSFHRGRREKLFF. In DNA form, the CDR3 reads TGTGCCAGCAGCTTCCACAGGGGGCGACGGGAAAAACTGTTTTTT.

V is TRBV5-4 and J is TRBJ2-4, with D hard to call. Germline CDR1 SGHNT, CDR2 YYREEE (reference sequence). The CDR3 runs to 11 residues. The V gene lost 5 bases and the J gene lost 8 bases, with 8 bases spanning the gap. CDR3 amino acids: CASSHGDIQYF. Here the CDR3 DNA reads TGTGCCAGCAGTCATGGGGACATTCAGTACTTC.